A single sample gave rise to the 21 T cell receptor beta chains below, sequenced in a study of T cell changes during pregnancy in multiple sclerosis. The table came from immunoSEQ multiplex PCR; TCRdb's copy has only in-frame clones and leaves some out. The sample includes more than 90,000 clones, approximately 90% seen only once; the top ten take 1.5%. The material sequenced was peripheral blood, taken in the third trimester of pregnancy. The receptor source for this set is a female donor with multiple sclerosis, enrolled in a pregnancy study.

This clone appeared a single time. The chain joins TRBV29-1 to TRBJ2-7; D perhaps matches TRBD1 (6 bases). Per the germline V gene, CDR1 is SQVTM and CDR2 is ANQGSEA. V dropped 4 bases and J dropped 2 bases, with 12 bases sitting between them. This CDR3 is built from 13 residues. CDR3 protein: CSVAGVSTYEQYF. For the CDR3, the DNA is TGCAGCGTTGCAGGGGTGAGCACCTACGAGCAGTACTTC.

The J gene is TRBJ1-4, the V gene TRBV28, with 8 positions matching TRBD1. Germline assignment: CDR1 MDHEN and CDR2 SYDVKM. Losses at the gene ends were 5 bases for V and 4 bases for J; bases not matched to a gene: 6. The CDR3 loop spans 15 amino acids. CDR3 loop: CASSALTGDNEKLFF. In nucleotides, the CDR3 is TGTGCCAGCAGTGCCCTGACAGGGGATAATGAAAAACTGTTTTTT.

V gene TRBV30 combines with J gene TRBJ2-7, with unresolved D. In germline, CDR1 is GTSNPN, CDR2 SVGIG (reference sequence). V lost 0 bases and J lost 6, with 9 bases in between. The CDR3 length is 12 residues. CDR3 protein: CAWSVYRSEQYF. The CDR3 DNA sequence: TGTGCCTGGAGTGTATATCGGAGCGAGCAGTACTTC.

The chain has TRBV7-8 and TRBJ2-7, with D tentatively TRBD2 (8 bases). This CDR3 region has 16 residues. V lost 6 bases, J lost 2 bases, and 20 bases lay in between. Germline-derived CDR1 and CDR2 are SGHVS and FQNEAQ. Here the CDR3 DNA reads TGTGCCAGCAGACCCCTTAGCGGGACAGCTACCTACGAGCAGTACTTC. Its protein product is CASRPLSGTATYEQYF.

CDR3 loop: CASSEGDGRDRGNQPQHF. The CDR3 coding sequence is TGTGCCAGCAGTGAAGGGGACGGCCGGGACAGAGGCAATCAGCCCCAGCATTTT. The chain carries TRBV2 and TRBJ1-5, with 7 bases that match TRBD1. Germline V gives CDR1 SNHLY, CDR2 FYNNEI. V trimming: 1 base; J trimming: 2 bases; junction bases outside the gene matches: 11. This CDR3 is built from 18 residues.

This CDR3 reads CASSSIAPSTDTQYF. CDR3 coding DNA: TGTGCCAGCAGCTCAATAGCGCCCAGCACAGATACGCAGTATTTT. The rearrangement uses TRBV7-6 and TRBJ2-3, with a tentative D call TRBD2 (5 bases). The CDR3 length is 15 residues. Germline V gene lookup returns CDR1 SGHVS and CDR2 FNYEAQ. The V end was cut by 4 bases, the J end by 0 bases, with 11 bases between.

This clone was recorded once. The chain links TRBV28 to TRBJ2-5; a possible D gene is TRBD1 (5 bases). This CDR3 has 11 amino acids. CDR1 MDHEN and CDR2 SYDVKM come from the germline V gene. V gave up 8 bases and J gave up 5 bases, with 9 bases separating them. CDR3 coding DNA: TGTGCCAGCGTTAGGGGTGAGACCCAGTACTTC. Encoded protein: CASVRGETQYF.

This clone was recorded only once. The CDR3 region is CASSPTDRGSYEQYF. The CDR3 DNA sequence: TGTGCCAGCAGTCCTACGGACAGGGGCTCCTACGAGCAGTACTTC. The rearrangement links TRBV7-9 to TRBJ2-7, with 9 nucleotides matching TRBD1. The CDR3 is 15 residues long. Per the germline V gene, CDR1 is SEHNR and CDR2 is FQNEAQ (reference sequence). V dropped 6 bases and J dropped 0; count of bases not matched to a gene: 6.

The rearrangement uses TRBV7-2 and TRBJ1-4; D gene ambiguous. Trimming removed 1 base at V and 3 bases at J, with 6 bases between. Germline CDR1 SGHTA, CDR2 FQGNSA. The CDR3 consists of 14 residues. The CDR3 DNA follows: TGTGCCAGCAGCTTAGGCTTAGCTAATGAAAAACTGTTTTTT. The encoded protein is CASSLGLANEKLFF.

This clone was picked up one time. The gene calls are TRBV2 and TRBJ1-4; D gene ambiguous. V was cut by 4 bases and J by 5 bases, with 14 bases left in between. The CDR3 contains 15 residues. Looked up from germline, CDR1 is SNHLY and CDR2 is FYNNEI. The CDR3 DNA reads TGTGCCAGCAGTGTACTGAACAGCCGGAATGAAAAACTGTTTTTT. Amino acids: CASSVLNSRNEKLFF.

The rearrangement uses TRBV5-4 and TRBJ1-1; D not certain. This CDR3 spans 14 amino acids. V was pared by 3 bases and J by 1 base, with 10 bases between. Germline values: CDR1 SGHNT, CDR2 YYREEE (reference sequence). CDR3 sequence (DNA): TGTGCCAGCAGCTCTCAGAAAGAGAACACTGAAGCTTTCTTT. It specifies CASSSQKENTEAFF. The entire variable domain, with the rest obtained from reference TRBV5-4 and TRBJ1-1, is as follows: ETGVTQSPTHLIKTRGQQVTLRCSSQSGHNTVSWYQQALGQGPQFIFQYYREEENGRGNFPPRFSGLQFPNYSSELNVNALELDDSALYLCASSSQKENTEAFFGQGTRLTVV.

The chain employs TRBV28 and TRBJ1-3; TRBD1 is a possible D gene (6 bases). Germline CDR1 MDHEN, CDR2 SYDVKM. V was pared by 2 bases and J by 2 bases, with 16 bases between. This CDR3 contains 17 residues. The CDR3 protein is CASSLGGGTAPGNTIYF. CDR3 nucleotides: TGTGCCAGCAGTTTAGGGGGGGGCACAGCCCCTGGAAACACCATATATTTT.

The chain employs TRBV6-1 and TRBJ2-7; D is unclear. The CDR3 spans 10 residues. Looked up from germline, CDR1 is MNHNS and CDR2 is SASEGT. Trimming removed 8 bases at V and 3 bases at J, with 5 bases between. The CDR3 sequence: CASARYEQYF. DNA for the CDR3: TGTGCCAGCGCGCGCTACGAGCAGTACTTC.

This clone was seen a few times. The gene calls are TRBV28 and TRBJ1-1; no firm D call. This CDR3 contains 15 residues. Trimming took 3 bases from V and 0 from J, leaving 11 bases between them. Germline V CDR1 and CDR2: MDHEN, SYDVKM. CDR3 bases: TGTGCCAGCAGTTTGATACAGACCATGAACACTGAAGCTTTCTTT. As protein: CASSLIQTMNTEAFF.

The gene calls are TRBV15 and TRBJ1-2; 7 bases line up with TRBD1. CDR3 length: 14 amino acids. Germline V CDR1 and CDR2: LNHNV, YYDKDF (reference sequence). With 0 bases clipped from V and 2 bases from J, the junction kept 0 bases outside the gene matches. The CDR3 DNA follows: TGTGCCACCAGCAGAGAACAGGGGAACTATGGCTACACCTTC. Protein sequence: CATSREQGNYGYTF.

The rearrangement links TRBV15 to TRBJ2-1, with D perhaps TRBD2 (6 bases). In germline, CDR1 is LNHNV, CDR2 YYDKDF (reference sequence). This CDR3 spans 17 amino acids. Trimming stripped 3 bases from V and 1 base from J, with 16 bases between. CDR3 sequence (DNA): TGTGCCACCAGCAGGGGAGTAGCGGATATATCCTACAATGAGCAGTTCTTC. This translates into CATSRGVADISYNEQFF.

CDR3 nucleotide sequence: TGTGCCAGCAGAAACCAGGGGTCCAGCAATCAGCCCCAGCATTTT. This translates into CASRNQGSSNQPQHF. The chain uses TRBV28 and TRBJ1-5, with a possible D match to TRBD1 (6 bases). The germline V gene encodes CDR1 MDHEN and CDR2 SYDVKM. V lost 6 bases to trimming and J lost 1 base, with 13 bases between them. The CDR3 loop spans 15 amino acids. The variable domain in full, completed from reference TRBV28 and TRBJ1-5, reads DVKVTQSSRYLVKRTGEKVFLECVQDMDHENMFWYRQDPGLGLRLIYFSYDVKMKEKGDIPEGYSVSREKKERFSLILESASTNQTSMYLCASRNQGSSNQPQHFGDGTRLSIL.

The chain is built from TRBV7-9 and TRBJ2-7; maybe TRBD1 (5 bases). Germline V gene lookup returns CDR1 SEHNR and CDR2 FQNEAQ (reference sequence). Deletions cut 5 bases from V and 2 bases from J, with 13 bases between. There are 14 residues in the CDR3. As DNA, the CDR3 is TGTGCCAGCAGCCCCCAGGGTTATACCTACGAGCAGTACTTC. Protein sequence: CASSPQGYTYEQYF.

This chain joins TRBV6-6 and TRBJ1-1; TRBD1 aligns across 9 bases. V was pared by 8 bases and J by 6 bases, with 7 bases of the junction left unmatched. Germline V gene data show CDR1 as MNHNY and CDR2 as SVGAGI (reference sequence). CDR3 length: 13 residues. The CDR3 DNA sequence: TGTGCCAGCCTCCGGGACAGGGCTGCTGAAGCTTTCTTT. This codes for CASLRDRAAEAFF.

The rearrangement joins TRBV28 to TRBJ2-7; D remains unclear. This CDR3 contains 11 residues. With 4 bases removed from V and 3 bases from J, the gap between germline ends came to 4 bases. Germline V gene lookup returns CDR1 MDHEN and CDR2 SYDVKM. The chain's CDR3 is CASSSIYEQYF. CDR3 nucleotides: TGTGCCAGCAGTTCCATCTACGAGCAGTACTTC.

The chain couples TRBV19 to TRBJ1-1; D may be TRBD1 (6 bases). This CDR3 is 16 amino acids long. Deletions cut 3 bases from V and 4 bases from J, with 18 bases between. Germline-derived CDR1 and CDR2 are LNHDA and SQIVND (reference sequence). CDR3 bases: TGTGCCAGTAGTATGCGGGCAGGGGCATCGGGCACTGAAGCTTTCTTT. It encodes CASSMRAGASGTEAFF.